These 4 T cell receptor beta chains share one sample of origin, sequenced in a study of cytomegalovirus exposure and HLA in healthy donors. Researchers ran the PCR with 60 Vbeta and 13 Jbeta primers. The data were produced by immunoSEQ multiplex PCR, yet TCRdb's version contains in-frame clones alone and is incomplete. The sample has tens of thousands of clones, 75% to 80% seen once; the top ten hold more than 1.4%. Sequencing used PBMCs. The receptors shown here come from a female donor in good health and CMV-seronegative.

The genes are TRBV7-9 and TRBJ2-1; 8 nucleotides line up with TRBD2. The CDR3 covers 16 residues. Germline-derived CDR1 and CDR2 are SEHNR and FQNEAQ (reference sequence). J lost 9 bases, V lost 2 bases, and 12 bases had no gene match. The CDR3 protein is CASSLPAGAAGSEQFF. As DNA, the CDR3 is TGTGCCAGCAGCTTACCAGCGGGGGCCGCGGGAAGTGAGCAGTTCTTC.

The chain employs TRBV14 and TRBJ1-4; D is possibly TRBD1 (6 bases). Trimming removed 5 bases from V and 4 bases from J, with 11 bases in between. This CDR3 has 14 residues. CDR1 is SGHDN and CDR2 is FVKESK in the germline V gene. CDR3 sequence: CASSYGQRNEKLFF. The CDR3 DNA sequence: TGTGCCAGCAGCTACGGACAGCGTAATGAAAAACTGTTTTTT.

The V call is TRBV6-5, the J call TRBJ1-1, with 8 nucleotides matching TRBD1. The CDR3 contains 15 residues. With V trimmed by 5 bases and J by 0 bases, 5 bases remained unmatched. CDR1 is MNHEY and CDR2 is SVGAGI in the germline V gene. CDR3 DNA: TGTGCCAGCAGTGTAAACAGGGGGATGAACACTGAAGCTTTCTTT. Translation gives CASSVNRGMNTEAFF.

V is TRBV29-1 and J is TRBJ2-3; the match to TRBD2 covers 10 bases. Germline V CDR1 and CDR2: SQVTM, ANQGSEA. CDR3 size: 14 residues. The V and J ends lost 5 bases and 5 bases, in that order; junction bases with no gene match: 7. The CDR3 DNA sequence: TGCAGCGTTTGTAAGCGGGGGGGCTTAGATACGCAGTATTTT. Translating gives CSVCKRGGLDTQYF.